A single sample is the source of the 10 T cell receptor beta chains below, sequenced in a study of T cells in Graves' hyperthyroidism and ophthalmopathy. Amplification yielded TCR beta CDR3 regions, with RNA transcripts as the source. Researchers ran a first-round RT-PCR on the TCR CDR3 using the HTBI primer set. TCRdb processed the multiplex PCR reads anew with MiXCR; each CDR3 protein has one entry. The sample holds approximately 370,000 distinct CDR3 sequences, approximately 17% seen once. Sequenced: blood. The receptors stem from a woman aged 25 to 45 with Graves' hyperthyroidism that later progressed to Graves' ophthalmopathy.

In this sample, this clonotype turned up many times. V gene TRBV5-1 combines with J gene TRBJ1-1, with D possibly matching TRBD1 (5 bases). Trimming took 0 bases from V and 7 from J, leaving 7 bases between them. The CDR3 has 12 residues. Germline loops: CDR1 SGHRS, CDR2 YFSETQ. CDR3 DNA: TGCGCCAGCAGCTTGGTGGGGGTTGAAGCTTTCTTT. Protein product: CASSLVGVEAFF.

The sample holds many counts of this clonotype. The chain has TRBV4-1 and TRBJ1-6, with 7 bases aligning to TRBD1. The CDR3 runs 15 residues. V shed 4 bases, J shed 5 bases, and the junction held 5 bases outside the gene matches. CDR1 MGHRA and CDR2 YSYEKL come from the germline V gene. The CDR3: CASSLRDSNNSPLHF. CDR3 DNA: TGCGCCAGCAGCCTCCGGGACAGCAATAATTCACCCCTCCACTTT.

This clonotype was picked up many times. The chain carries TRBV28 and TRBJ1-2; tentatively, D is TRBD1 (5 bases). V was clipped by 5 bases and J by 2 bases, with 12 bases between them. The CDR3 consists of 14 residues. Germline V lookup: CDR1 MDHEN, CDR2 SYDVKM. The CDR3 nucleotides are TGTGCCAGCAGTGCGGGACGGCAGAACTATGGCTACACCTTC. This sequence encodes CASSAGRQNYGYTF.

This clonotype was observed a few times. This chain connects TRBV6-1 to TRBJ1-1; no reliable D call. This CDR3 spans 11 amino acids. The V end was cut by 5 bases, the J end by 8 bases, with 9 bases between. Germline V gives CDR1 MNHNS, CDR2 SASEGT. The CDR3 here is CASSSNKEAFF. CDR3 coding DNA: TGTGCCAGCAGTTCGAACAAAGAAGCTTTCTTT.

The sample holds one count of this clonotype. This chain connects TRBV5-4 to TRBJ2-7; D remains ambiguous. The length of the CDR3 is 12 residues. Germline CDR1 is SGHNT and CDR2 is YYREEE (reference sequence). V was pared by 4 bases and J by 0 bases, with 5 bases between. The CDR3 loop reads CASSATSYEQYF. CDR3 in DNA: TGTGCCAGCAGCGCGACCTCCTACGAGCAGTACTTC.

Details on this clonotype: This could be a read error, since a much larger clone is one nucleotide away. The genes are TRBV19 and TRBJ1-2, with D unclear. Per the germline V gene, CDR1 is LNHDA and CDR2 is SQIVND (reference sequence). The CDR3 is 12 residues long. For the CDR3, the DNA is TGTGCCAGTATGGACGGCAACTATGGCTGCACCTTC. Translating it yields CASMDGNYGCTF.

This clonotype was observed at least ten times. This chain connects TRBV19 to TRBJ1-2; D is ambiguous. This CDR3 has 14 amino acids. Germline V gene data show CDR1 as LNHDA and CDR2 as SQIVND (reference sequence). Trimming took off 3 bases at V and 7 bases at J, with 15 bases between the two ends. In DNA form, the CDR3 reads TGTGCCAGTAGTATGACTGAAGGAGGGCCTGGCTACACCTTC. Its protein product is CASSMTEGGPGYTF. Complete variable domain (other parts from reference TRBV19 and TRBJ1-2): DGGITQSPKYLFRKEGQNVTLSCEQNLNHDAMYWYRQDPGQGLRLIYYSQIVNDFQKGDIAEGYSVSREKKESFPLTVTSAQKNPTAFYLCASSMTEGGPGYTFGSGTRLTVV.

At least ten counts were recorded for this clonotype. The rearrangement links TRBV3-1 to TRBJ1-1; D not certain. The V gene lost 2 bases and the J gene lost 1 base, with 8 bases spanning the gap. This CDR3 region has 14 residues. Germline V lookup: CDR1 LGHDT, CDR2 YNNKEL (reference sequence). The CDR3 DNA follows: TGTGCCAGCAGCCAACATTCAGAGAACACTGAAGCTTTCTTT. Translating gives CASSQHSENTEAFF.

The chain is built from TRBV6-1 and TRBJ1-5; 11 bases map to TRBD1. The CDR3 loop spans 16 amino acids. V gave up 4 bases and J gave up 7 bases; unmatched junction bases: 9. CDR1 MNHNS and CDR2 SASEGT come from the germline V gene. Written as DNA, the CDR3 is TGTGCCAGCAGTGGACGGACAGGGGGCGTCTGGCAGCCCCAGCATTTT. Its translation: CASSGRTGGVWQPQHF.

This clonotype was found many times. The J gene is TRBJ2-7, the V gene TRBV18; possibly TRBD1 for D (5 bases). Trimming removed 5 bases from V and 1 base from J, with 21 bases in between. Germline CDR1 and CDR2: KGHSH and LQKENI. This CDR3 comprises 17 residues. The CDR3 spells CASSSPPRAGFSYEQYF. The CDR3 DNA reads TGTGCCAGCTCAAGCCCCCCCAGGGCTGGCTTTTCCTACGAGCAGTACTTC.